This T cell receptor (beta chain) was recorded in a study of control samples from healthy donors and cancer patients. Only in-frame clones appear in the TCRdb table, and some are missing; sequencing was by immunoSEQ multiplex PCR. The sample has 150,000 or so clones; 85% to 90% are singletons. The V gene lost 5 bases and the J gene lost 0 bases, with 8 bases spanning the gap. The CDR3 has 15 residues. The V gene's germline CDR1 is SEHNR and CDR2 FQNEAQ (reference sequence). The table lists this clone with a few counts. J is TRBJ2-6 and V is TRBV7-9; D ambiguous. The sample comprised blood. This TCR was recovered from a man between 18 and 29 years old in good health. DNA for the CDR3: TGTGCCAGCAGCATTACAGACTCTGGGGCCAACGTCCTGACTTTC. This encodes CASSITDSGANVLTF.